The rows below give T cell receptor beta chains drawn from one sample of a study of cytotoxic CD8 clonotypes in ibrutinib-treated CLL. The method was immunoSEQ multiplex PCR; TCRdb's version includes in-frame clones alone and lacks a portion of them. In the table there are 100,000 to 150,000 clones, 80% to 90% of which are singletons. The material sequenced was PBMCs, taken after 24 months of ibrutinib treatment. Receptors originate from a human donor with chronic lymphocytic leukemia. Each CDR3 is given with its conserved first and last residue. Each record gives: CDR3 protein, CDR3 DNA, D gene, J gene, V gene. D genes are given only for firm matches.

CDR3aa: CASSSQGASTEAFF
CDR3nt: TGTGCCAGCAGTTCACAGGGGGCGAGCACTGAAGCTTTCTTT
d_gene: TRBD1
j_gene: TRBJ1-1
v_gene: TRBV7-3

CDR3aa: CASSSYSNRGREQFF
CDR3nt: TGTGCCAGCAGCTCCTATAGCAACAGGGGTAGAGAGCAGTTCTTC
d_gene: TRBD1
j_gene: TRBJ2-1
v_gene: TRBV7-2

CDR3aa: CASSLRGLGTEAFF
CDR3nt: TGTGCCAGCAGCTTACGGGGGCTCGGCACTGAAGCTTTCTTT
d_gene: -
j_gene: TRBJ1-1
v_gene: TRBV7-3

CDR3aa: CASSSSSGRSYNEQFF
CDR3nt: TGTGCCAGCAGCAGTTCTAGCGGGCGCTCCTACAATGAGCAGTTCTTC
d_gene: TRBD2
j_gene: TRBJ2-1
v_gene: TRBV28

CDR3aa: CASSLGGTSNQPQHF
CDR3nt: TGTGCCAGCAGCTTAGGCGGGACAAGCAATCAGCCCCAGCATTTT
d_gene: -
j_gene: TRBJ1-5
v_gene: TRBV13

CDR3aa: CASTPTKGTFSGANVLTF
CDR3nt: TGTGCCAGTACCCCCACAAAGGGGACTTTCTCTGGGGCCAACGTCCTGACTTTC
d_gene: -
j_gene: TRBJ2-6
v_gene: TRBV19

CDR3aa: CASSDDPRQTSYEQYF
CDR3nt: TGTGCCAGCAGTGATGACCCGCGGCAGACCTCCTACGAGCAGTACTTC
d_gene: -
j_gene: TRBJ2-7
v_gene: TRBV28

CDR3aa: CASRGRLIKQPQHF
CDR3nt: TGTGCCAGCAGGGGACGACTAATAAAACAGCCCCAGCATTTT
d_gene: -
j_gene: TRBJ1-5
v_gene: TRBV28

CDR3aa: CSVDLGNGQPQHF
CDR3nt: TGCAGCGTTGATTTAGGTAATGGGCAGCCCCAGCATTTT
d_gene: -
j_gene: TRBJ1-5
v_gene: TRBV29-1

CDR3aa: CASSPQGREKLFF
CDR3nt: TGTGCCAGCAGCCCGCAGGGTCGTGAAAAACTGTTTTTT
d_gene: -
j_gene: TRBJ1-4
v_gene: TRBV7-2

CDR3aa: CAWSKDHLNNEQFF
CDR3nt: TGTGCCTGGTCAAAAGACCATCTCAACAATGAGCAGTTCTTC
d_gene: -
j_gene: TRBJ2-1
v_gene: TRBV30